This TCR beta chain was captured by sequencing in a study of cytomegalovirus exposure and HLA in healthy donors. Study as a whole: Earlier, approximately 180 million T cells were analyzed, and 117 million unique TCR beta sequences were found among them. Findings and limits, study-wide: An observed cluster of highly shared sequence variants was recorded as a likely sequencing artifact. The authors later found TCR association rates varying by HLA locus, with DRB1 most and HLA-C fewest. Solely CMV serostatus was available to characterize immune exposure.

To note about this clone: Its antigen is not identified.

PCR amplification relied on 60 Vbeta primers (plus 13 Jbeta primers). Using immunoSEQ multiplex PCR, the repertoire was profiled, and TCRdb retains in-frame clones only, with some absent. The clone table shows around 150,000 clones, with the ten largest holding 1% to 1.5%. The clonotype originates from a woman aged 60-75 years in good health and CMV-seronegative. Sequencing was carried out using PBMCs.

CDR3 sequence: CASSLGQGDEAFF. For the CDR3, the DNA is TGTGCCAGCAGCCTGGGACAGGGGGATGAAGCTTTCTTT. The chain couples TRBV6-6 to TRBJ1-1; 11 nucleotides align to TRBD1. This CDR3 contains 13 residues. V shed 6 bases, J shed 7 bases, and the junction held 4 bases outside the gene matches. In germline, CDR1 is MNHNY, CDR2 SVGAGI (reference sequence).